This T cell receptor (beta chain) is from a study of T cell responses to AZD1222 COVID-19 vaccine. V lost 4 bases and J 1 base, leaving 16 bases between the germline ends. The germline CDR1 and CDR2 sequences are SGHTA and FQGNSA. This CDR3 has 16 residues. The repertoire was sequenced with immunoSEQ multiplex PCR; TCRdb's copy has only in-frame clones and lacks some. The table shows 95,000 to 150,000 clones, with around 82% occurring only once. This clone was picked up a small number of times. This chain uses TRBV7-2 with TRBJ1-1; unclear D gene. This sequence was found in an adult in good health. The starting material was peripheral blood, obtained on day 0 of AZD1222 vaccination. The CDR3 coding sequence is TGTGCCAGCAGCTCCCCTAGGGTAACGGGGAACACTGAAGCTTTCTTT. This sequence encodes CASSSPRVTGNTEAFF.